The 32 T cell receptor beta chains below come from one sample, sequenced in a study of shared clonotypes between healthy human individuals. Generated by immunoSEQ multiplex PCR, the TCRdb table keeps only in-frame clones and is missing some. The data show under 80,000 clones, 62% seen once. Sequencing was performed on memory CD8+ T cells sorted from blood. The subset was: CD45RO+ cells pooled with CCR7-negative TemRA cells. These TCRs come from a man aged 25-40 years in good health.

The genes are TRBV2 and TRBJ1-2; D is perhaps TRBD1 (6 bases). V lost 4 bases, J lost 4 bases, and 10 bases lay in between. Germline V gene lookup returns CDR1 SNHLY and CDR2 FYNNEI. The CDR3 extends over 13 amino acids. CDR3 sequence: CASSAGEGYGYTF. For the CDR3, the DNA is TGTGCCAGCAGTGCAGGGGAGGGCTATGGCTACACCTTC.

V usage is TRBV6-5 and J usage is TRBJ2-7, with TRBD2 identical over 8 bases. The CDR3 covers 14 residues. Trimming removed 0 bases from V and 7 bases from J; junction bases left unmatched: 5. From germline, CDR1 is MNHEY and CDR2 SVGAGI. CDR3 bases: TGTGCCAGCAGTTACTCTCCGGGAGGGTGGGAGCAGTACTTC. This encodes CASSYSPGGWEQYF.

This rearrangement joins TRBV7-6 to TRBJ1-1, with D uncertain. Between the trimmed V and J ends, which lost 1 base and 3 bases, there was a span of 18 bases. This CDR3 spans 17 amino acids. CDR1 is SGHVS, CDR2 FNYEAQ, per germline. CDR3: CASSLVRRERLYTEAFF. For the CDR3, the DNA is TGTGCCAGCAGCTTAGTAAGGAGGGAACGGCTTTACACTGAAGCTTTCTTT.

The chain is built from TRBV27 and TRBJ2-1, with 12 bases matching TRBD2. Trimming cost V 4 bases and J 6 bases; bases outside gene matches: 7. The CDR3 covers 16 residues. Germline V lookup: CDR1 MNHEY, CDR2 SMNVEV (reference sequence). The DNA of the CDR3 is TGTGCCAGCAGTTCTCTAGCGGGAGGGTGGGGCAATGAGCAGTTCTTC. Translation gives CASSSLAGGWGNEQFF.

This clone was counted at least ten times. The gene calls are TRBV7-4 and TRBJ2-1; unclear D gene. Trimming pared 6 bases from V and 1 base from J, leaving 13 bases between. Germline lookup yields CDR1 SGHVT and CDR2 SQSDAQ. CDR3 length: 15 residues. In nucleotides, the CDR3 is TGTGCCAGCAGTTTTGACATACCGTCCTACAATGAGCAGTTCTTC. Amino acids: CASSFDIPSYNEQFF.

In its sample, this clone was seen a few times. The chain carries TRBV2 and TRBJ2-2; no clear D gene. V was clipped by 0 bases and J by 0 bases, with 11 bases between them. The CDR3 runs to 17 residues. Germline V gene sequence: CDR1 SNHLY, CDR2 FYNNEI. The CDR3 protein is CASSEAGPMSNTGELFF. CDR3 nucleotides: TGTGCCAGCAGTGAAGCGGGCCCAATGTCGAACACCGGGGAGCTGTTTTTT.

The chain has TRBV19 and TRBJ1-2; D is unclear. Trimming pared 5 bases from V and 3 bases from J, leaving 13 bases between. Germline CDR1 LNHDA, CDR2 SQIVND (reference sequence). There are 14 residues in the CDR3. The CDR3 DNA follows: TGTGCCAGTAGTGGTGTTTCGCCTGACTATGGCTACACCTTC. Protein: CASSGVSPDYGYTF.

This clone was picked up a small number of times. The chain joins TRBV2 to TRBJ2-2; D is perhaps TRBD2 (6 bases). CDR3 length: 14 residues. With 6 bases removed from V and 6 bases from J, the gap between germline ends came to 14 bases. Germline V CDR1 and CDR2: SNHLY, FYNNEI. CDR3 sequence: CASRDSRGSGELFF. DNA for the CDR3: TGTGCCAGCAGGGACTCGCGGGGTTCCGGGGAGCTGTTTTTT. Filled out from reference TRBV2 and TRBJ2-2, the complete variable domain reads EPEVTQTPSHQVTQMGQEVILRCVPISNHLYFYWYRQILGQKVEFLVSFYNNEISEKSEIFDDQFSVERPDGSNFTLKIRSTKLEDSAMYFCASRDSRGSGELFFGEGSRLTVL.

V gene TRBV7-9 combines with J gene TRBJ2-3; 15 bases are shared with TRBD2. The length of the CDR3 is 19 residues. V trimming: 3 bases; J trimming: 1 base; junction bases outside the gene matches: 8. Germline lookup yields CDR1 SEHNR and CDR2 FQNEAQ (reference sequence). CDR3 amino acids: CASSLGLAGGRSGTDTQYF. The DNA of the CDR3 is TGTGCCAGCAGCTTGGGACTAGCGGGAGGACGGAGTGGCACAGATACGCAGTATTTT.

This chain uses TRBV7-9 with TRBJ2-1; TRBD2 aligns across 13 bases. This CDR3 is built from 17 residues. Germline CDR1 reads SEHNR; CDR2 reads FQNEAQ (reference sequence). Losses at the gene ends were 2 bases for V and 1 base for J; bases not matched to a gene: 2. The CDR3 DNA reads as TGTGCCAGCAGCTTATGGGGACTAGCGGGATCCTACAATGAGCAGTTCTTC. Translated, it gives CASSLWGLAGSYNEQFF. The full variable domain, with the rest looked up from reference TRBV7-9 and TRBJ2-1, is DTGVSQNPRHKITKRGQNVTFRCDPISEHNRLYWYRQTLGQGPEFLTYFQNEAQLEKSRLLSDRFSAERPKGSFSTLEIQRTEQGDSAMYLCASSLWGLAGSYNEQFFGPGTRLTVL.

This clone came up many times. The chain links TRBV7-7 to TRBJ2-1; a possible D gene is TRBD1 (5 bases). V was trimmed by 5 bases and J by 2 bases, leaving 10 bases between them. CDR3 length: 14 residues. Per germline, CDR1 SSHAT and CDR2 FNYEAQ (reference sequence). CDR3 loop: CASSPLGAYNEQFF. CDR3 in DNA: TGTGCCAGCAGCCCCCTAGGGGCCTACAATGAGCAGTTCTTC.

This clone was observed once. The chain couples TRBV30 to TRBJ1-2; D not resolved. Germline lookup yields CDR1 GTSNPN and CDR2 SVGIG (reference sequence). The CDR3 is 16 residues long. V was pared by 6 bases and J by 0 bases, with 20 bases between. The CDR3 here is CACHESRHNTNYGYTF. DNA of the CDR3: TGTGCCTGCCATGAATCGAGACACAATACTAACTATGGCTACACCTTC.

The sample holds many counts of this clone. The DNA of the CDR3 is TGTGCCAGCAGTGACTCGGGACAAAACACCGGGGAGCTGTTTTTT. Its translation is CASSDSGQNTGELFF. V and J are TRBV6-4 and TRBJ2-2; a possible D gene is TRBD1 (6 bases). The CDR3 extends over 15 amino acids. Germline V gene data show CDR1 as MRHNA and CDR2 as SNTAGT. Trimming took off 0 bases at V and 2 bases at J, with 7 bases between the two ends.

The chain uses TRBV15 and TRBJ2-1; D is uncertain. Trimming pared 5 bases from V and 2 bases from J, leaving 13 bases between. Germline V gene lookup returns CDR1 LNHNV and CDR2 YYDKDF (reference sequence). CDR3 length equals 15 residues. CDR3 nucleotide sequence: TGTGCCACCAGCCCAATCCTCAGCCCCTACAATGAGCAGTTCTTC. Translation gives CATSPILSPYNEQFF.

A single count supports this clone. The chain uses TRBV9 and TRBJ2-1; 7 nucleotides line up with TRBD2. This CDR3 spans 15 amino acids. The ends lost 3 bases at V and 1 base at J; junction bases unmatched: 4. The germline V gene encodes CDR1 SGDLS and CDR2 YYNGEE. The CDR3 spells CASSGTSSSYNEQFF. The CDR3 nucleotides are TGTGCCAGCAGCGGGACTAGTTCGTCCTACAATGAGCAGTTCTTC.

V is TRBV4-1 and J is TRBJ2-1; 10 positions agree with TRBD2. Losses at the gene ends were 0 bases for V and 4 bases for J; bases not matched to a gene: 6. Germline V gives CDR1 MGHRA, CDR2 YSYEKL. The CDR3 spans 17 residues. CDR3 protein: CASSQELTSGVYNEQFF. Written as DNA, the CDR3 is TGCGCCAGCAGCCAAGAATTAACTAGCGGGGTTTACAATGAGCAGTTCTTC.

Concerning this clone: A much larger clone differs from this one at a single base, so this may be a read error. This sequence joins TRBV28 and TRBJ2-7, with D unresolved. CDR3 size: 12 residues. In germline, CDR1 is MDHEN, CDR2 SYDVKM. Deletions cut 5 bases from V and 2 bases from J, with 7 bases between. The CDR3 DNA reads as TGTGCCAGCAGTCCTATAACCTACGAGCAGTACTTC. Translated, it gives CASSPITYEQYF.

This clone is a singleton in its sample. The CDR3, as DNA: TGTGCCAGCAGTACCCCCCGAAATGAGCAGTTCTTC. Translating it yields CASSTPRNEQFF. The chain links TRBV27 to TRBJ2-1; no clear D. V dropped 5 bases and J dropped 7 bases, with 9 bases sitting between them. The CDR3 loop spans 12 amino acids. From germline, CDR1 is MNHEY and CDR2 SMNVEV (reference sequence).

This clone was seen only a few times. The chain has TRBV30 and TRBJ2-5; a weak D match, TRBD2 (5 bases). Germline values: CDR1 GTSNPN, CDR2 SVGIG (reference sequence). V dropped 2 bases and J dropped 3 bases, with 13 bases sitting between them. The CDR3 runs to 14 residues. The chain's CDR3 is CAWSLDSNKETQYF. In DNA, the CDR3 is TGTGCCTGGAGTCTGGACTCGAACAAAGAGACCCAGTACTTC.

CDR3 loop: CASALVSTQSRANVLTF. The CDR3 DNA sequence: TGTGCCAGCGCATTAGTTTCCACACAAAGTCGGGCCAACGTCCTGACTTTC. V and J are TRBV5-8 and TRBJ2-6, with D unclear. V lost 7 bases, J lost 5 bases, and 22 bases lay in between. CDR3 size: 17 residues. The V gene's germline CDR1 is SGHTS and CDR2 YDEGEE.

V and J are TRBV7-9 and TRBJ2-1, with D tentatively TRBD2 (6 bases). Germline values: CDR1 SEHNR, CDR2 FQNEAQ (reference sequence). This CDR3 spans 15 amino acids. The germline V and J ends were trimmed by 5 bases and 6 bases, with 17 bases remaining between them. The CDR3 DNA reads TGTGCCAGCAGCCCCTTTGGAGGGTTTAGCAATGAGCAGTTCTTC. It codes for CASSPFGGFSNEQFF.

The chain links TRBV4-3 to TRBJ1-1; D remains ambiguous. The CDR3 contains 15 residues. V was trimmed by 0 bases and J by 6 bases, leaving 14 bases between them. Germline-derived CDR1 and CDR2 are LGHNA and YSLEER. In DNA, the CDR3 is TGCGCCAGCAGCCAAGATGGCAGAACCATCGCTGAAGCTTTCTTT. This codes for CASSQDGRTIAEAFF.

The chain employs TRBV30 and TRBJ2-7; D is possibly TRBD1 (6 bases). V gave up 5 bases and J gave up 6 bases, with 20 bases separating them. Germline CDR1 GTSNPN, CDR2 SVGIG (reference sequence). The CDR3 is 14 amino acids. The CDR3 sequence is CAWCKTHRVGEQYF. The CDR3 bases are TGTGCCTGGTGTAAAACTCACAGGGTCGGCGAGCAGTACTTC.

A few counts support this clone. The CDR3 protein is CASSPQDRPPYEQYF. The CDR3 DNA is TGTGCCAGCTCACCTCAAGACAGGCCCCCCTACGAGCAGTACTTC. The chain links TRBV18 to TRBJ2-7; TRBD1 is a possible D gene (6 bases). The CDR3 contains 15 residues. Trimming took 3 bases from V and 2 from J, leaving 14 bases between them. Germline V gives CDR1 KGHSH, CDR2 LQKENI.

The chain uses TRBV2 and TRBJ1-1, with D hard to call. The CDR3 spans 14 residues. Germline-derived CDR1 and CDR2 are SNHLY and FYNNEI. Trimming pared 6 bases from V and 0 bases from J, leaving 11 bases between. The CDR3 DNA is TGTGCCAGCAGAGAGCGGTTCATGAACACTGAAGCTTTCTTT. It specifies CASRERFMNTEAFF.

A few counts support this clone. V gene TRBV5-6 combines with J gene TRBJ2-7; 7 bases line up with TRBD1. This CDR3 has 13 amino acids. Germline CDR1 SGHDT, CDR2 YYEEEE. V dropped 4 bases and J dropped 2; count of bases not matched to a gene: 3. In DNA, the CDR3 is TGTGCCAGCAGCGTGGACAGGACCTACGAGCAGTACTTC. Residues: CASSVDRTYEQYF.

This rearrangement joins TRBV5-8 to TRBJ1-5, with a weak D call TRBD1 (5 bases). Germline CDR1 and CDR2: SGHTS and YDEGEE. This CDR3 contains 14 residues. V was shortened by 4 bases and J by 6 bases, with 14 bases between the two germline ends. The chain's CDR3 is CASSLRQRSQPQHF. DNA for the CDR3: TGTGCCAGCAGCCTAAGACAGAGAAGTCAGCCCCAGCATTTT.

In this sample, this clone turned up many times. The chain employs TRBV7-9 and TRBJ1-1; D is ambiguous. The CDR3 is 13 residues long. Germline V gives CDR1 SEHNR, CDR2 FQNEAQ (reference sequence). V lost 2 bases to trimming and J lost 3 bases, with 7 bases between them. In DNA form, the CDR3 reads TGTGCCAGCAGCTTATGGGAACACACTGAAGCTTTCTTT. Encoded protein: CASSLWEHTEAFF.

The rearrangement joins TRBV7-9 to TRBJ2-5; D is unresolved. The CDR3 has 14 amino acids. The germline V and J ends were trimmed by 2 bases and 2 bases, with 9 bases remaining between them. Germline values: CDR1 SEHNR, CDR2 FQNEAQ (reference sequence). In DNA form, the CDR3 reads TGTGCCAGCAGCTTAAAAGGCAATCAAGAGACCCAGTACTTC. Protein sequence: CASSLKGNQETQYF. Looking up the rest from reference TRBV7-9 and TRBJ2-5 gives the full variable domain: DTGVSQNPRHKITKRGQNVTFRCDPISEHNRLYWYRQTLGQGPEFLTYFQNEAQLEKSRLLSDRFSAERPKGSFSTLEIQRTEQGDSAMYLCASSLKGNQETQYFGPGTRLLVL.

This clone was detected a few times. The J gene is TRBJ2-7, the V gene TRBV10-1, with 12 bases identical to TRBD1. Germline-derived CDR1 and CDR2 are WNHNN and SYGVQD (reference sequence). The CDR3 totals 14 residues. The V and J ends lost 8 bases and 5 bases, in that order; junction bases with no gene match: 7. This CDR3 is CASAPGTGGHEQYF. The CDR3 DNA follows: TGCGCCAGCGCCCCCGGGACAGGGGGCCACGAGCAGTACTTC.

This chain links TRBV21-1 with TRBJ2-7; TRBD1 was called by the table and not checked on the DNA. TRBV21-1 is a recognized pseudogene. CDR3 length: 14 residues. CDR3 sequence reads: CASSNQTGNGEQYF. CDR3 nucleotides: TGTGCCAGCAGCAACCAAACAGGTAATGGCGAGCAGTACTTC.

This clone was seen once. The chain links TRBV5-6 to TRBJ2-3; 12 nucleotides agree with TRBD2. Germline V gene data show CDR1 as SGHDT and CDR2 as YYEEEE. CDR3 size: 18 residues. V lost 2 bases, J lost 0 bases, and 7 bases stayed unmatched. CDR3 in amino acids: CASSLRTSGMTSTDTQYF. The CDR3 bases are TGTGCCAGCAGCTTACGGACTAGCGGGATGACTAGCACAGATACGCAGTATTTT.